The source of this T cell receptor (beta chain) is a study of neoadjuvant anti-PD-1 for oral cavity cancer. The CDR3 consists of 13 residues. V lost 1 base to trimming and J lost 6 bases, with 9 bases between them. Germline V gene sequence: CDR1 SGHDN, CDR2 FVKESK. Noted time point: after neoadjuvant nivolumab, at surgical resection. Some clones are missing from TCRdb's copy, which holds only in-frame ones; the method was immunoSEQ multiplex PCR. The data contain about 42,000 clones, approximately 80% of them singletons. The chain employs TRBV14 and TRBJ1-2, with a possible D match to TRBD1 (5 bases). The starting material was PBMCs, obtained after nivolumab (anti-PD-1) treatment. The TCR was taken from a person between 40 and 80 years old with oral cavity squamous cell carcinoma. In DNA form, the CDR3 reads TGTGCCAGCAGCCAAGGCAGGGCGGATGGCTACACCTTC. This codes for CASSQGRADGYTF.